What follows are 19 T cell receptor beta chains derived from one specimen sequenced in a study of T cell repertoires in cytomegalovirus infection. One entry per CDR3 protein results from TCRdb running MiXCR on the reads. The table records some 590,000 distinct CDR3 sequences, under 45% of them present only once. These TCRs' antigens remain unknown. The sequenced sample was cultured PBMCs, obtained from culture after CMV antigen stimulation. These receptors came from a human donor in good health (CMV status not recorded). Some clones in this sample may be carry-over from other donors' samples.

This clonotype appeared a single time. The chain links TRBV7-2 to TRBJ2-7; TRBD2 agrees at 9 bases. Germline CDR1 reads SGHTA; CDR2 reads FQGNSA. The junction had 7 bases not matched to a gene; V was cut back by 8 bases and J by 5 bases. The CDR3 is 13 residues long. The CDR3 region is CASFAGGRNEQYF. CDR3 coding DNA: TGTGCCAGCTTCGCGGGGGGGAGGAACGAGCAGTACTTC. The full variable domain, completed using reference TRBV7-2 and TRBJ2-7, is GAGVSQSPSNKVTEKGKDVELRCDPISGHTALYWYRQSLGQGLEFLIYFQGNSAPDKSGLPSDRFSAERTGGSVSTLTIQRTQQEDSAVYLCASFAGGRNEQYFGPGTRLTVT.

This clonotype appeared a few times. This rearrangement joins TRBV10-3 to TRBJ2-5; D gene unclear. Trimming cost V 3 bases and J 5 bases, with 10 bases left between them. The CDR3 runs 13 residues. Per the germline V gene, CDR1 is ENHRY and CDR2 is SYGVKD. The CDR3 sequence is CAISEAGSETQYF. The CDR3, as DNA: TGTGCCATCAGTGAAGCCGGGTCGGAGACCCAGTACTTC.

The chain links TRBV18 to TRBJ1-1; weak D call: TRBD1 (5 bases). The CDR3 consists of 16 residues. Trimming stripped 6 bases from V and 0 bases from J, with 17 bases between. Germline V gene data show CDR1 as KGHSH and CDR2 as LQKENI. The CDR3 loop reads CASSSGTVTLNTEAFF. CDR3 in DNA: TGTGCCAGCTCGTCCGGGACGGTGACTTTGAACACTGAAGCTTTCTTT. The full variable domain, in which reference TRBV18 and TRBJ1-1 provide the parts outside the CDR3, is NAGVMQNPRHLVRRRGQEARLRCSPMKGHSHVYWYRQLPEEGLKFMVYLQKENIIDESGMPKERFSAEFPKEGPSILRIQQVVRGDSAAYFCASSSGTVTLNTEAFFGQGTRLTVV.

A few counts support this clonotype. The V call is TRBV12-3 or TRBV12-4, the J call TRBJ2-6, with D tentatively TRBD1 or TRBD2 (5 bases each). The CDR3 totals 15 residues. Trimming took off 5 bases at V and 10 bases at J, with 18 bases between the two ends. This CDR3 is CASSPDRGRSNVLTF. In DNA form, the CDR3 reads TGTGCCAGCAGTCCAGATCGGGGACGGAGTAACGTCCTGACTTTC.

This clonotype was counted a single time. V and J are TRBV6-6 and TRBJ1-5; D call uncertain. Trimming left V 6 bases short and J 7 bases short, with 13 bases between. This CDR3 has 13 amino acids. Germline values: CDR1 MNHNY, CDR2 SVGAGI (reference sequence). CDR3 loop: CASRTPQGQPQHF. CDR3 DNA: TGTGCCAGCAGAACCCCCCAAGGCCAGCCCCAGCATTTT.

In its sample, this clonotype was seen a few times. The chain couples TRBV7-9 to TRBJ1-1, with D maybe TRBD1 (6 bases). V was pared by 6 bases and J by 1 base, with 24 bases between. The CDR3 totals 18 residues. The germline V gene has CDR1 SEHNR and CDR2 FQNEAQ (reference sequence). DNA for the CDR3: TGTGCCAGCAGGCGGTGGGGGGCCAGCTTGAAAAGGAACACTGAAGCTTTCTTT. Encoded protein: CASRRWGASLKRNTEAFF.

V is TRBV7-2 and J is TRBJ2-1; 7 positions agree with TRBD2. From germline, CDR1 is SGHTA and CDR2 FQGNSA. The CDR3 is 15 residues long. V gave up 2 bases and J gave up 1 base; unmatched junction bases: 2. The CDR3: CASSLFGGSYNEQFF. DNA of the CDR3: TGTGCCAGCAGCTTATTCGGGGGGTCCTACAATGAGCAGTTCTTC.

The chain joins TRBV7-9 to TRBJ2-6; D not certain. CDR3 length: 13 residues. Germline V gene data show CDR1 as SEHNR and CDR2 as FQNEAQ (reference sequence). The V end lost 10 bases, the J end lost 2 bases, and 9 bases lay between the germline ends. The CDR3 sequence: CANPGPGANVLTF. The CDR3 bases are TGTGCCAACCCCGGTCCTGGGGCCAACGTCCTGACTTTC.

The chain carries TRBV6-2 or TRBV6-3 and TRBJ2-7; 13 nucleotides line up with TRBD2. The CDR3 consists of 14 residues. V was pared by 7 bases and J by 7 bases, with 7 bases of the junction left unmatched. CDR1 and CDR2 from the germline V gene are MNHEY and SVGEGT. CDR3 DNA: TGTGCCAGCACGGAGGGACTAGCGGGGACAGAGCAGTACTTC. Protein sequence: CASTEGLAGTEQYF.

V usage is TRBV7-2 and J usage is TRBJ2-7; D may match TRBD1 or TRBD2 (5 bases each). Trimming left V 5 bases short and J 4 bases short, with 15 bases between. The CDR3 is made up of 14 amino acids. The germline gives CDR1 SGHTA, CDR2 FQGNSA. Written as DNA, the CDR3 is TGTGCCAGCAGCCGGGACGGACGCTGGTACGAGCAGTACTTC. It specifies CASSRDGRWYEQYF.

V usage is TRBV7-8 and J usage is TRBJ2-1, with D possibly being TRBD2 (6 bases). Germline CDR1 and CDR2: SGHVS and FQNEAQ. The V end lost 1 base, the J end lost 10 bases, and 17 bases lay between the germline ends. The CDR3 runs 15 residues. The CDR3 region has the DNA TGTGCCAGCAGCTTAGACCGCCGTGGGGCGGGAGAGCAGTTCTTC. This codes for CASSLDRRGAGEQFF. Using reference TRBV7-8 and TRBJ2-1 for the parts outside the CDR3, the full variable domain is GAGVSQSPRYKVAKRGQDVALRCDPISGHVSLFWYQQALGQGPEFLTYFQNEAQLDKSGLPSDRFFAERPEGSVSTLKIQRTQQEDSAVYLCASSLDRRGAGEQFFGPGTRLTVL.

The V call is TRBV20-1, the J call TRBJ2-5; D might be TRBD1 (5 bases). The CDR3 loop spans 13 amino acids. Trimming shortened V by 3 bases and J by 4 bases, and 12 bases separated the two germline ends. CDR1 is DFQATT, CDR2 SNEGSKA, per germline (reference sequence). The CDR3 sequence: CSASFRARETQYF. CDR3 nucleotide sequence: TGCAGTGCTAGTTTCAGGGCCCGAGAGACCCAGTACTTC.

This clonotype was seen a few times. The chain links TRBV4-2 to TRBJ2-4, with 10 bases that match TRBD1. Losses at the gene ends were 3 bases for V and 8 bases for J; bases not matched to a gene: 10. CDR3 length: 16 amino acids. Germline V gene sequence: CDR1 LGHNA, CDR2 YNFKEQ. The CDR3 loop reads CASSHAGTGDLYIQYF. CDR3 coding DNA: TGTGCCAGCAGCCACGCCGGGACAGGGGATTTGTACATTCAGTACTTC.

J is TRBJ2-1 and V is TRBV12-3 or TRBV12-4, with D possibly TRBD1 on 7 matching bases. The germline V and J ends were trimmed by 8 bases and 13 bases, with 15 bases remaining between them. CDR3 length: 11 amino acids. The CDR3 loop reads CASGGTVIQFF. For the CDR3, the DNA is TGTGCCAGCGGGGGGACAGTAATACAGTTCTTC.

This clonotype was detected only a few times. The chain uses TRBV7-2 and TRBJ2-7; D remains unclear. Germline CDR1 SGHTA, CDR2 FQGNSA. This CDR3 contains 13 residues. The ends were cut back, 2 bases at V and 7 bases at J, with 12 bases in the middle. CDR3 residues: CASSLLGFEEQYF. The DNA of the CDR3 is TGTGCCAGCAGCTTACTGGGTTTTGAGGAGCAGTACTTC.

This clonotype was observed a handful of times. This chain connects TRBV12-3 or TRBV12-4 to TRBJ1-3; possible D gene TRBD1, 6 bases. The V gene lost 3 bases and the J gene lost 7 bases, with 7 bases spanning the gap. CDR3 size: 12 residues. The chain's CDR3 is CASSFQGNTIYF. DNA of the CDR3: TGTGCCAGCAGTTTTCAGGGGAACACCATATATTTT.

This clonotype was seen a handful of times. V and J are TRBV7-2 and TRBJ2-3; D unresolved. The CDR3 runs 13 residues. CDR1 and CDR2 (germline): SGHTA, FQGNSA. The V gene lost 8 bases and the J gene lost 2 bases, with 11 bases spanning the gap. The CDR3 nucleotides are TGTGCCAGCCACCCCTGGGTCACAGATACGCAGTATTTT. It is translated as CASHPWVTDTQYF.

V and J are TRBV20-1 and TRBJ1-1; possibly TRBD1 for D (5 bases). The length of the CDR3 is 14 residues. Trimming took 2 bases from V and 4 from J, leaving 14 bases between them. Germline V gene data show CDR1 as DFQATT and CDR2 as SNEGSKA (reference sequence). CDR3 region: CSARSGRGGTEAFF. CDR3 in DNA: TGCAGTGCTAGATCCGGAAGGGGAGGCACTGAAGCTTTCTTT.

This clonotype was observed many times. The rearrangement uses TRBV7-2 and TRBJ2-3; D remains unclear. Per germline, CDR1 SGHTA and CDR2 FQGNSA. The CDR3 sequence is 12 residues long. The V end was cut by 3 bases, the J end by 3 bases, with 4 bases between. The CDR3, as DNA: TGTGCCAGCAGCTTCGGGACAGATACGCAGTATTTT. It specifies CASSFGTDTQYF. The full variable domain, with the rest looked up from reference TRBV7-2 and TRBJ2-3, is GAGVSQSPSNKVTEKGKDVELRCDPISGHTALYWYRQSLGQGLEFLIYFQGNSAPDKSGLPSDRFSAERTGGSVSTLTIQRTQQEDSAVYLCASSFGTDTQYFGPGTRLTVL.